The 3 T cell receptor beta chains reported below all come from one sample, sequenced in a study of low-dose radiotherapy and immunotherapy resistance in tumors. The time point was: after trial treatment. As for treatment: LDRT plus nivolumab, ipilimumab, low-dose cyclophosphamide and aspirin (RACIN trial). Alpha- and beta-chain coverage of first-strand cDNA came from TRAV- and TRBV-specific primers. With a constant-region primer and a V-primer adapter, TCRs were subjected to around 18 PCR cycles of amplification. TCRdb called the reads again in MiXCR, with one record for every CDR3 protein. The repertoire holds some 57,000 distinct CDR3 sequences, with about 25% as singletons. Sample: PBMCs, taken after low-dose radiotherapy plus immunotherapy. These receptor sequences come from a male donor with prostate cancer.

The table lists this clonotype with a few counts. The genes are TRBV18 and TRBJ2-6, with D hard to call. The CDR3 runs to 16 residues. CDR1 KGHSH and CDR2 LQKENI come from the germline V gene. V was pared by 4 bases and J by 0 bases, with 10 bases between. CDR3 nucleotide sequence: TGTGCCAGCTCACTCCAGCGAAGCTCTGGGGCCAACGTCCTGACTTTC. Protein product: CASSLQRSSGANVLTF. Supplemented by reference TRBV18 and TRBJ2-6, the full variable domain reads NAGVMQNPRHLVRRRGQEARLRCSPMKGHSHVYWYRQLPEEGLKFMVYLQKENIIDESGMPKERFSAEFPKEGPSILRIQQVVRGDSAAYFCASSLQRSSGANVLTFGAGSRLTVL.

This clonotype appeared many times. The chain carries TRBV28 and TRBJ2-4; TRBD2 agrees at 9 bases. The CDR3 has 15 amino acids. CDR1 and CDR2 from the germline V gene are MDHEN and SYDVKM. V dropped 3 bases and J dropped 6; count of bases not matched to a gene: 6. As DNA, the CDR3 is TGTGCCAGCAGTTTTGTGGGGACTAGCTCAAACATTCAGTACTTC. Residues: CASSFVGTSSNIQYF.

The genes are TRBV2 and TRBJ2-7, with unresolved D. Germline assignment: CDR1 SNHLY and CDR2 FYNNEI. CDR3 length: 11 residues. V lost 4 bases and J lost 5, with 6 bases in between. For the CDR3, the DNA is TGTGCCAGCAGTGGGTTGAACGAGCAGTACTTC. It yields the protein CASSGLNEQYF.